A single sample is the source of the 15 T cell receptor beta chains below, sequenced in a study of vaccination effects on CD4 cells after COVID-19. These receptors have no known antigen. Assay: immunoSEQ multiplex PCR; the TCRdb copy retains only in-frame clones and omits some. This table has fewer than 75,000 clones, around 79% appearing once. Cells that had been cultured for ten to eleven days were the source of isolated CD4+ T cells. Subjects were given two BNT162b2 or mRNA-1273 vaccine doses. This specimen consisted of CD4+ T cells from PBMCs cultured without peptide, obtained after COVID-19 vaccination. The receptors were sampled from a human donor who received a COVID-19 vaccine.

The chain links TRBV30 to TRBJ1-6; D is uncertain. The CDR3 spans 15 residues. The V and J ends lost 4 bases and 0 bases respectively, with 10 bases between them. Germline V CDR1 and CDR2: GTSNPN, SVGIG (reference sequence). The CDR3 loop is CAWKQRDSYNSPLHF. CDR3 in DNA: TGTGCCTGGAAACAAAGGGACTCCTATAATTCACCCCTCCACTTT.

The chain uses TRBV11-2 and TRBJ2-2, with D unclear. Germline-derived CDR1 and CDR2 are SGHAT and FQNNGV. The CDR3 spans 17 residues. V was shortened by 0 bases and J by 0 bases, with 11 bases between the two germline ends. CDR3 nucleotide sequence: TGTGCCAGCAGCTTAGATCCCTGGCCCCCGAACACCGGGGAGCTGTTTTTT. Amino acids: CASSLDPWPPNTGELFF.

This clone was counted a few times. This chain links TRBV7-2 with TRBJ2-2, with 7 nucleotides matching TRBD1. V lost 1 base to trimming and J lost 4 bases; unmatched junction nucleotides: 6. The CDR3 loop spans 16 amino acids. Germline loops: CDR1 SGHTA, CDR2 FQGNSA. DNA for the CDR3: TGTGCCAGCAGCTTAGGCCTGGGACAGCTCACCGGGGAGCTGTTTTTT. Its protein product is CASSLGLGQLTGELFF.

This clone appeared a few times. The J gene is TRBJ2-3, the V gene TRBV29-1, with a possible D match to TRBD2 (6 bases). The CDR3 extends over 14 amino acids. The V and J ends lost 6 bases and 0 bases respectively, with 13 bases between them. Germline lookup yields CDR1 SQVTM and CDR2 ANQGSEA. CDR3 in DNA: TGCAGCGTCCTTCGGGGGTTCAGCACAGATACGCAGTATTTT. This encodes CSVLRGFSTDTQYF.

CDR3 nucleotide sequence: TGTGCCGCATTCACCGGGGTCCCCTACGAGCAGTACGTC. This translates into CAAFTGVPYEQYV. V and J are TRBV30 and TRBJ2-7; possibly TRBD2 for D (5 bases). The V end was cut by 8 bases, the J end by 2 bases, with 16 bases between. Germline V gene lookup returns CDR1 GTSNPN and CDR2 SVGIG (reference sequence). The CDR3 extends over 13 amino acids.

The J gene is TRBJ2-5, the V gene TRBV7-7; 11 bases match TRBD2. V was pared by 5 bases and J by 2 bases, with 7 bases of the junction left unmatched. CDR1 SSHAT and CDR2 FNYEAQ come from the germline V gene (reference sequence). There are 16 residues in the CDR3. CDR3 in DNA: TGTGCCAGCAGCGTGTCTAGCGGGGGGCCTCAAGAGACCCAGTACTTC. Translation gives CASSVSSGGPQETQYF.

The chain carries TRBV20-1 and TRBJ1-2; D remains unclear. The V gene lost 3 bases and the J gene lost 7 bases, with 18 bases spanning the gap. The CDR3 extends over 14 amino acids. The germline V gene encodes CDR1 DFQATT and CDR2 SNEGSKA (reference sequence). The CDR3 DNA sequence: TGCAGTGCTAGTCTGGAGCCAGACGTGGGTGGCTACACCTTC. Its protein product is CSASLEPDVGGYTF.

This chain connects TRBV5-4 to TRBJ2-1, with D possibly matching TRBD2 (7 bases). V dropped 0 bases and J dropped 4 bases, with 20 bases sitting between them. Per the germline V gene, CDR1 is SGHNT and CDR2 is YYREEE (reference sequence). The CDR3 loop spans 18 amino acids. The CDR3 bases are TGTGCCAGCAGCTTGGGGGGGTCAGGGGCGGGGGCTTACAATGAGCAGTTCTTC. Translating it yields CASSLGGSGAGAYNEQFF. The entire variable domain, with the rest obtained from reference TRBV5-4 and TRBJ2-1, is as follows: ETGVTQSPTHLIKTRGQQVTLRCSSQSGHNTVSWYQQALGQGPQFIFQYYREEENGRGNFPPRFSGLQFPNYSSELNVNALELDDSALYLCASSLGGSGAGAYNEQFFGPGTRLTVL.

CDR3 DNA: TGTGCCTGGAGTGTCCCACAATCGGGCTACACCTTC. Its protein product is CAWSVPQSGYTF. The chain links TRBV30 to TRBJ1-2; D is undetermined. Per germline, CDR1 GTSNPN and CDR2 SVGIG (reference sequence). Between the trimmed V and J ends, which lost 0 bases and 8 bases, there was a span of 10 bases. The CDR3 loop spans 12 amino acids.

V and J are TRBV18 and TRBJ2-5, with D tentatively TRBD1 (6 bases). From germline, CDR1 is KGHSH and CDR2 LQKENI. The CDR3 runs to 14 residues. The V and J ends lost 2 bases and 3 bases respectively, with 10 bases between them. In DNA, the CDR3 is TGTGCCAGCTCACCAACCGGACAGAAAGAGACCCAGTACTTC. It specifies CASSPTGQKETQYF.

This clone was seen a single time. The chain carries TRBV6-4 and TRBJ2-1; 10 nucleotides line up with TRBD1. The CDR3 contains 14 residues. V gave up 3 bases and J gave up 6 bases; unmatched junction bases: 2. CDR1 and CDR2 from the germline V gene are MRHNA and SNTAGT. In DNA, the CDR3 is TGTGCCAGCAGTGAGACAGGGGGCCTCAATGAGCAGTTCTTC. This codes for CASSETGGLNEQFF.

This clone was counted only a few times. This CDR3 is also generated by other DNA sequences in the sample. The chain has TRBV19 and TRBJ2-5, with D tentatively TRBD1 or TRBD2 (6 bases each). Germline lookup yields CDR1 LNHDA and CDR2 SQIVND (reference sequence). V was pared by 6 bases and J by 5 bases, with 7 bases between. The length of the CDR3 is 11 residues. The CDR3 here is CASRGGETQYF. CDR3 coding DNA: TGTGCCAGTAGAGGGGGGGAGACCCAGTACTTC.

This chain uses TRBV2 with TRBJ2-2; possibly TRBD1 or TRBD2 for D (5 bases each). Trimming pared 8 bases from V and 0 bases from J, leaving 10 bases between. There are 14 residues in the CDR3. Germline loops: CDR1 SNHLY, CDR2 FYNNEI. The chain's CDR3 is CASSGQTNTGELFF. The CDR3 nucleotides are TGTGCCAGCTCGGGGCAGACGAACACCGGGGAGCTGTTTTTT.

This rearrangement joins TRBV10-2 to TRBJ2-7, with D possibly TRBD1 on 6 matching bases. Germline-derived CDR1 and CDR2 are WSHSY and SAAADI. V was clipped by 7 bases and J by 4 bases, with 14 bases between them. The CDR3 has 13 amino acids. The CDR3 coding sequence is TGCGCCAGCACCTCCAGGGACACTTACGAGCAGTACGTC. Translated: CASTSRDTYEQYV.

This clone was recorded only once. The J gene is TRBJ1-2, the V gene TRBV27; maybe TRBD1 (5 bases). The CDR3 is made up of 14 amino acids. The V end lost 6 bases, the J end lost 4 bases, and 15 bases lay between the germline ends. Germline V CDR1 and CDR2: MNHEY, SMNVEV (reference sequence). CDR3 in amino acids: CASSITGFGYGYTF. CDR3 in DNA: TGTGCCAGCAGCATAACAGGCTTCGGCTATGGCTACACCTTC.